The 10 T cell receptor beta chains below come from one sample, sequenced in a study of T cell responses to AZD1222 COVID-19 vaccine. Sequenced by immunoSEQ multiplex PCR; TCRdb stores in-frame clones only, minus some. The sample gives around 100,000 clones, about 89% of which show up once; roughly 10% is in the top ten. The sequences come from peripheral blood, collected 28 days after the second AZD1222 dose. These receptors all come from an adult who received the AZD1222 COVID-19 vaccine.

The gene calls are TRBV19 and TRBJ1-2, with D uncertain. Germline V CDR1 and CDR2: LNHDA, SQIVND (reference sequence). Trimming took off 10 bases at V and 0 bases at J, with 18 bases between the two ends. CDR3 length equals 15 residues. This CDR3 is CATTPAARTNYGYTF. CDR3 DNA sequence: TGTGCCACCACCCCCGCGGCACGGACTAACTATGGCTACACCTTC.

The V gene is TRBV19, the J gene TRBJ1-4; TRBD1 agrees at 8 bases. Germline V CDR1 and CDR2: LNHDA, SQIVND (reference sequence). The J segment lost 2 bases and the V segment lost 3 bases, leaving 2 bases of the junction unmatched. CDR3 size: 15 residues. Here the CDR3 reads CASSIRQGTNEKLFF. The CDR3 nucleotides are TGTGCCAGTAGTATTCGACAGGGGACTAATGAAAAACTGTTTTTT.

CDR3 nucleotide sequence: TGTGCCATCAGTGAGTCGAATGGGGGTCCACAAAGCACAGATACGCAGTATTTT. It translates to CAISESNGGPQSTDTQYF. The chain employs TRBV10-3 and TRBJ2-3; the D gene could be TRBD1 or TRBD2 (5 bases each). The CDR3 consists of 18 residues. Trimming removed 0 bases from V and 0 bases from J, with 16 bases in between. Germline V gene sequence: CDR1 ENHRY, CDR2 SYGVKD.

The gene calls are TRBV18 and TRBJ1-2; unclear D gene. Germline values: CDR1 KGHSH, CDR2 LQKENI. V dropped 5 bases and J dropped 8 bases, with 15 bases sitting between them. This CDR3 is built from 13 residues. CDR3 DNA sequence: TGTGCCAGCTCAAAAGACCGGGTCGGAGGCTACACCTTC. This translates into CASSKDRVGGYTF.

The chain employs TRBV7-9 and TRBJ2-5, with 12 bases aligning to TRBD2. CDR3 length equals 16 residues. V gave up 3 bases and J gave up 1 base; unmatched junction bases: 3. Germline-derived CDR1 and CDR2 are SEHNR and FQNEAQ (reference sequence). Here the CDR3 DNA reads TGTGCCAGCAGCTTGGGACTAGCGGGTCTCCAAGAGACCCAGTACTTC. It encodes CASSLGLAGLQETQYF.

The V and J genes are TRBV12-5 and TRBJ1-1; D is possibly TRBD1 (5 bases). Germline V lookup: CDR1 LGHNT, CDR2 FRNRAP. V lost 4 bases to trimming and J lost 3 bases, with 12 bases between them. The CDR3 loop spans 14 amino acids. CDR3: CASGWDATYTEAFF. The CDR3 nucleotides are TGTGCTAGTGGTTGGGACGCAACCTACACTGAAGCTTTCTTT.

The rearrangement links TRBV5-8 to TRBJ2-1; 8 nucleotides align to TRBD1. The trim removed 2 bases at V and 0 bases at J, leaving 4 bases unmatched. The CDR3 is 16 residues long. The germline V gene has CDR1 SGHTS and CDR2 YDEGEE. CDR3 residues: CASSLQGDGSYNEQFF. CDR3 bases: TGTGCCAGCAGCTTACAGGGGGACGGCTCCTACAATGAGCAGTTCTTC.

The rearrangement uses TRBV7-2 and TRBJ2-1; 8 bases map to TRBD2. The J segment lost 2 bases and the V segment lost 5 bases, leaving 2 bases of the junction unmatched. From germline, CDR1 is SGHTA and CDR2 FQGNSA. CDR3 length equals 14 residues. The CDR3 nucleotides are TGTGCCAGCAGCGCGGGACTAGCCTACAATGAGCAGTTCTTC. It codes for CASSAGLAYNEQFF.

This chain links TRBV9 with TRBJ2-1, with D possibly being TRBD2 (6 bases). Germline V lookup: CDR1 SGDLS, CDR2 YYNGEE. This CDR3 has 13 amino acids. V was pared by 4 bases and J by 10 bases, with 15 bases between. CDR3 sequence: CASSTFAGWEQFF. DNA of the CDR3: TGTGCCAGCAGCACTTTCGCGGGATGGGAGCAGTTCTTC.

In DNA, the CDR3 is TGTGCCAGCAGCTTAGGAAGGGGGCTGGATCAGCCCCAGCATTTT. It specifies CASSLGRGLDQPQHF. This chain connects TRBV7-9 to TRBJ1-5, with 7 bases that match TRBD1. J lost 5 bases, V lost 1 base, and 5 bases had no gene match. The CDR3 sequence is 15 residues long. Germline values: CDR1 SEHNR, CDR2 FQNEAQ (reference sequence).